This TCR beta chain was observed in a study of neurological immune-mediated disorders. Overall study findings and caveats: None of the features examined (clinical or MRI) was associated with the multiple sclerosis repertoire cluster. None of the CDR3 amino acid sequences of expanded clones recurred across subjects, suggesting private repertoires in all groups.

Comments on this clonotype: Its antigen is undetermined. A much larger clonotype is one base distant, so this may be a read error.

V dropped 4 bases and J dropped 3 bases, with 10 bases sitting between them. In germline, CDR1 is SGHRS, CDR2 YFSETQ. This CDR3 is built from 13 residues. The cDNA was synthesized by 5'RACE incorporating 10-nucleotide random UMIs. Every sequencing run generated over 180 million TCR-beta sequences from 15-18 subjects. TCRdb called the 5' RACE reads again in MiXCR, with one record for every CDR3 protein. Of tens of thousands of distinct CDR3 sequences in the sample, 3% to 4% were seen once. This TCR was recovered from a middle-aged man with multiple sclerosis. The V call is TRBV5-1, the J call TRBJ1-2; possible D gene TRBD1, 5 bases. Sequencing input: PBMCs. CDR3 DNA: TGCGCCAGCAGCCCCATAGGGGACTATGGCTACACCTTC. It codes for CASSPIGDYGYTF. Full variable domain (missing parts from reference TRBV5-1 and TRBJ1-2): KAGVTQTPRYLIKTRGQQVTLSCSPISGHRSVSWYQQTPGQGLQFLFEYFSETQRNKGNFPGRFSGRQFSNSRSEMNVSTLELGDSALYLCASSPIGDYGYTFGSGTRLTVV.